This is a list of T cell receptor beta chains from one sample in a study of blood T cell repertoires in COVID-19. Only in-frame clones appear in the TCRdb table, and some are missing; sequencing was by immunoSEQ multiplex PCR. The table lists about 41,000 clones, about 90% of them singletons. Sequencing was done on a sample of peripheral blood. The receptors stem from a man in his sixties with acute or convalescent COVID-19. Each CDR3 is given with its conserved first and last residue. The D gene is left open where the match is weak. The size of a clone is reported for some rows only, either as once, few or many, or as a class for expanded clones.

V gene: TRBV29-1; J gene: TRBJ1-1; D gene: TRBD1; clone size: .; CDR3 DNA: TGCAGCGTCGAGGGGGACTCGGCCGGGACAGGATTAAACACTGAAGCTTTCTTT; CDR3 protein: CSVEGDSAGTGLNTEAFF
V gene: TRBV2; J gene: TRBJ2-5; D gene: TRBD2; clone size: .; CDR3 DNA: TGTGCCAGCAGTGTGGCGGGGGGGCAGGCGGAGACCCAGTACTTC; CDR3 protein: CASSVAGGQAETQYF
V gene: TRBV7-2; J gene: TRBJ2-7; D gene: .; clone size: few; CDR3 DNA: TGTGCCAGCAGCTTAGATAGGGGCACCTACGAGCAGTACTTC; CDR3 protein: CASSLDRGTYEQYF
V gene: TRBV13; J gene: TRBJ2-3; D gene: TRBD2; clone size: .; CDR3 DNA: TGTGCCAGCAGCCTCCCCGCTAGCGGGGGCCCAGATACGCAGTATTTT; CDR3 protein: CASSLPASGGPDTQYF
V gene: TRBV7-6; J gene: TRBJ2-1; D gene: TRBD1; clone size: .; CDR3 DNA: TGTGCCAGCAGCTTTGCCGACAGGGGGCAGTTCTTC; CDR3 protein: CASSFADRGQFF
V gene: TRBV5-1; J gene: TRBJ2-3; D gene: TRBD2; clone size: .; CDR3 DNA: TGCGCCAGCAGCTTGGGGTCTAGCGGGGGAACAGATACGCAGTATTTT; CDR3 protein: CASSLGSSGGTDTQYF
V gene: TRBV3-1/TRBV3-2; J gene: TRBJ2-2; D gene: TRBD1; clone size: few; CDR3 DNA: TGTGCCAGCAGCCAAATGGGGCAGGGGGCTGTCGGGGAGCTGTTTTTT; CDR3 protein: CASSQMGQGAVGELFF
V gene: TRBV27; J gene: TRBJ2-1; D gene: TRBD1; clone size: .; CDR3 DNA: TGTGCCAGCAGTCCAGGGGGAAGCTCCTACAATGAGCAGTTCTTC; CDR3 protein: CASSPGGSSYNEQFF
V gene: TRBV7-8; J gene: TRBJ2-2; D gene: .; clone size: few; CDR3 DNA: TGTGCCAGCAGTCTACTAGCAGGCACCGGGGAGCTGTTTTTT; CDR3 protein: CASSLLAGTGELFF
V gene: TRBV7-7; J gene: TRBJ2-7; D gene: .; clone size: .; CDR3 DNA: TGTGCTAGCAGCTTAGCCCTGGGAGCCTACGAGCAGTACTTC; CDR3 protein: CASSLALGAYEQYF
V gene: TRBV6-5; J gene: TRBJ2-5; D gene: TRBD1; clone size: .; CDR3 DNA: TGTGCCAGCAGTTGGGGACAGATGCAAGAGACCCAGTACTTC; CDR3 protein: CASSWGQMQETQYF